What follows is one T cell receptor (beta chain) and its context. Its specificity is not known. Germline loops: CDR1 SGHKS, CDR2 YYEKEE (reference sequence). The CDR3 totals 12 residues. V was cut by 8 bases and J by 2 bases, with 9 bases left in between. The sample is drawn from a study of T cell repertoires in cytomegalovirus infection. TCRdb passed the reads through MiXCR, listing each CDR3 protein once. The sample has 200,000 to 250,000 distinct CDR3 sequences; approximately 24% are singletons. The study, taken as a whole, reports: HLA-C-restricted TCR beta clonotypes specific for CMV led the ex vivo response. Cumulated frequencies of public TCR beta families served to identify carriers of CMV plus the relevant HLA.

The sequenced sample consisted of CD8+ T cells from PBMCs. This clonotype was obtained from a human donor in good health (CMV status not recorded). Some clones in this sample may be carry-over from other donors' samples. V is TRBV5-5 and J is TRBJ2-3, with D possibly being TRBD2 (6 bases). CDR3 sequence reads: CASEGLTDTQYF. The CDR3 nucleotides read TGTGCCAGTGAGGGACTCACAGATACGCAGTATTTT.